This TCR beta chain was recovered during a study of blood T cell repertoires in COVID-19. Turning to the study itself: Researchers got acute and convalescent COVID-19 samples from the United States, Italy and Spain.

The authors' processing: By means of reference gene primer amplification, nucleated cell counts were estimated. The method was immunoSEQ multiplex PCR; TCRdb's version includes in-frame clones alone and lacks a portion of them. That table furnishes V, J and clone size, whereas the DNA furnished D and trimming. The repertoire has tens of thousands of clones, over 80% of them found once; the top ten carry under 2%. The CDR3 has 16 residues. CDR1 is LGHDT and CDR2 is YNNKEL in the germline V gene (reference sequence). Unmatched junction bases numbered 10, after V lost 1 base and J lost 7 bases. The V gene is TRBV3-1 (or the pseudogene TRBV3-2), the J gene TRBJ1-5, with TRBD1 identical over 7 bases. The sample was peripheral blood. This sequence originates from an older woman with acute or convalescent COVID-19. CDR3 bases: TGTGCCAGCAGCCAAGGGGGCCTGGGACAGTCGCAGCCCCAGCATTTT. Amino acid sequence: CASSQGGLGQSQPQHF.